The 21 T cell receptor beta chains below all came from one sample that was sequenced in a study of blood T cell repertoires in COVID-19. TCRdb keeps only in-frame clones here, not all; method: immunoSEQ multiplex PCR. The sample records about 350,000 clones, 80% to 90% being singletons. Sequenced sample: peripheral blood. Receptor source: a woman between 50 and 59 years old with COVID-19, enrolled during active disease.

The V gene is TRBV7-9, the J gene TRBJ1-3; D may be TRBD1 (5 bases). This CDR3 is 15 amino acids long. V was shortened by 3 bases and J by 1 base, with 10 bases between the two germline ends. CDR1 is SEHNR and CDR2 is FQNEAQ in the germline V gene (reference sequence). The CDR3 is CASSLSRVSGNTIYF. The CDR3 DNA is TGTGCCAGCAGCTTGAGCAGGGTATCTGGAAACACCATATATTTT.

The chain has TRBV9 and TRBJ2-1, with 7 bases matching TRBD1. With 4 bases clipped from V and 5 bases from J, the junction kept 9 bases outside the gene matches. CDR3 length: 15 residues. Germline V gene data show CDR1 as SGDLS and CDR2 as YYNGEE. The CDR3 DNA sequence: TGTGCCAGCAGCCCACAGGGGTGGGGGAACAATGAGCAGTTCTTC. Translating it yields CASSPQGWGNNEQFF.

This clone appeared a single time. This CDR3 reads CASSSQGTQYF. CDR3 nucleotide sequence: TGTGCCAGCAGCTCCCAGGGTACGCAGTATTTT. This chain links TRBV11-2 with TRBJ2-3, with a tentative D call TRBD1 (5 bases). The CDR3 covers 11 residues. The V end was cut by 4 bases, the J end by 8 bases, with 7 bases between. Germline values: CDR1 SGHAT, CDR2 FQNNGV.

This clone was counted a few times. This sequence joins TRBV7-2 and TRBJ1-5; tentatively, D is TRBD1 (6 bases). Deletions cut 3 bases from V and 5 bases from J, with 14 bases between. CDR3 length: 15 residues. The germline CDR1 and CDR2 sequences are SGHTA and FQGNSA. The CDR3 bases are TGTGCCAGCAGCTTCGGTACAGGGTATTATCAGCCCCAGCATTTT. Its translation: CASSFGTGYYQPQHF.

This clone appeared a few times. This chain links TRBV30 with TRBJ1-6; 7 nucleotides match TRBD1. The trim removed 3 bases at V and 9 bases at J, leaving 11 bases unmatched. From germline, CDR1 is GTSNPN and CDR2 SVGIG (reference sequence). The CDR3 spans 15 residues. The chain's CDR3 is CAWSENRGLGSPLHF. The CDR3 region has the DNA TGTGCCTGGAGCGAAAACAGGGGCTTGGGTTCACCCCTCCACTTT.

The chain uses TRBV11-2 and TRBJ2-4; the match to TRBD1 covers 10 bases. J lost 1 base, V lost 5 bases, and 2 bases had no gene match. The CDR3 is 15 amino acids. Germline CDR1 reads SGHAT; CDR2 reads FQNNGV. CDR3 sequence: CASSPTGGAKNIQYF. CDR3 coding DNA: TGTGCCAGCAGCCCGACAGGGGGCGCCAAAAACATTCAGTACTTC.

The CDR3 nucleotides read TGTGCCAGTAGCGACGGATTAACGGGATCTTTCGTGGATACGCAGTATTTT. Protein: CASSDGLTGSFVDTQYF. The chain carries TRBV19 and TRBJ2-3, with a weak D call TRBD2 (5 bases). Germline V gives CDR1 LNHDA, CDR2 SQIVND (reference sequence). Trimming removed 6 bases from V and 6 bases from J, with 25 bases in between. The length of the CDR3 is 17 residues.

This clone appeared a single time. This sequence joins TRBV5-1 and TRBJ2-2; D unresolved. This CDR3 region has 15 residues. Deletions cut 7 bases from V and 6 bases from J, with 19 bases between. From germline, CDR1 is SGHRS and CDR2 YFSETQ. CDR3 protein: CASASRPGRAGELFF. Here the CDR3 DNA reads TGCGCCAGCGCCTCACGCCCGGGTAGAGCCGGGGAGCTGTTTTTT.

This rearrangement joins TRBV5-5 to TRBJ2-7; TRBD1 aligns across 10 bases. This CDR3 comprises 15 residues. Germline CDR1 and CDR2: SGHKS and YYEKEE (reference sequence). After removal of 5 bases from V and 3 bases from J, the junction contained 8 bases not matched to a gene. CDR3 sequence (DNA): TGTGCCAGCAGATACGGGACAGGGGAATTCTACGAGCAGTACTTC. Translating gives CASRYGTGEFYEQYF.

The V gene is TRBV5-4, the J gene TRBJ1-2; possibly TRBD1 for D (6 bases). The V gene's germline CDR1 is SGHNT and CDR2 YYREEE (reference sequence). The length of the CDR3 is 13 residues. Trimming left V 3 bases short and J 4 bases short, with 10 bases between. CDR3 bases: TGTGCCAGCAGCTATGGACAGACCTATGGCTACACCTTC. Translating gives CASSYGQTYGYTF.

The chain employs TRBV4-2 and TRBJ2-3; 9 bases match TRBD2. V shed 4 bases and J 1 base; nucleotides not matched to a gene: 6. CDR1 is LGHNA, CDR2 YNFKEQ, per germline. This CDR3 spans 16 amino acids. The CDR3 sequence is CASSPRVAGGTDTQYF. The CDR3 DNA follows: TGTGCCAGCAGCCCCCGGGTAGCGGGGGGCACAGATACGCAGTATTTT.

The chain links TRBV2 to TRBJ2-2, with TRBD1 matching 7 bases. The J segment lost 4 bases and the V segment lost 8 bases, leaving 4 bases of the junction unmatched. Germline CDR1 reads SNHLY; CDR2 reads FYNNEI. The CDR3 totals 13 residues. CDR3 coding DNA: TGTGCCAGCGGGGACAGATCCACCGGGGAGCTGTTTTTT. Amino acid sequence: CASGDRSTGELFF.

V and J are TRBV5-1 and TRBJ1-4, with D perhaps TRBD1 (6 bases). This CDR3 is 16 amino acids long. From germline, CDR1 is SGHRS and CDR2 YFSETQ. Trimming shortened V by 3 bases and J by 14 bases, and 26 bases separated the two germline ends. Here the CDR3 reads CASSSSTQTGQPQLFF. The CDR3 bases are TGCGCCAGCAGCTCCTCGACCCAGACAGGCCAACCACAGCTGTTTTTT.

Here the CDR3 DNA reads TGTGCCAGCAGCTTGGACAGGGTTGATGGCTACACCTTC. The encoded protein is CASSLDRVDGYTF. This chain uses TRBV5-4 with TRBJ1-2; perhaps TRBD1 as D (6 bases). Germline V gene sequence: CDR1 SGHNT, CDR2 YYREEE (reference sequence). Deletions cut 0 bases from V and 6 bases from J, with 9 bases between. The CDR3 has 13 residues.

Turning to this clone: A junction boundary mismatches the germline segment, possibly from a read error. The chain has TRBV7-7 and TRBJ2-3, with D possibly being TRBD2 (6 bases). The length of the CDR3 is 14 residues. CDR1 SSHAT and CDR2 FNYEAQ come from the germline V gene (reference sequence). The chain's CDR3 is CASSPGAATDTQYF. CDR3 sequence (DNA): TGTGCTAGCAGCCCGGGAGCCGCCACAGATACGCAGTATTTT. The full variable domain, rest sourced from reference TRBV7-7 and TRBJ2-3, is GAGVSQSPRYKVTKRGQDVTLRCDPISSHATLYWYQQALGQGPEFLTYFNYEAQPDKSGLPSDRFSAERPEGSISTLTIQRTEQRDSAMYRCASSPGAATDTQYFGPGTRLTVL.

This chain joins TRBV6-5 and TRBJ1-2, with 7 bases matching TRBD1. Germline CDR1 reads MNHEY; CDR2 reads SVGAGI. The CDR3 is 14 amino acids. The V and J ends lost 8 bases and 5 bases, in that order; junction bases with no gene match: 11. For the CDR3, the DNA is TGTGCCAGCCGGGAGAGGGGGCGCGGGTATGGCTACACCTTC. Its protein product is CASRERGRGYGYTF.

The CDR3 here is CASSRRGTGHNSPLHF. CDR3 DNA: TGTGCCAGCAGCCGGCGGGGGACAGGGCATAATTCACCCCTCCACTTT. The genes are TRBV5-6 and TRBJ1-6, with 9 bases identical to TRBD1. This CDR3 region has 16 residues. Germline CDR1 reads SGHDT; CDR2 reads YYEEEE. V lost 4 bases, J lost 5 bases, and 7 bases stayed unmatched.

This chain joins TRBV6-2 or TRBV6-3 and TRBJ2-3; D unclear. The V gene lost 0 bases and the J gene lost 11 bases, with 9 bases spanning the gap. The CDR3 sequence is 12 residues long. The germline gives CDR1 MNHEY, CDR2 SVGEGT. The CDR3 here is CASSYSRIGQYF. DNA for the CDR3: TGTGCCAGCAGTTACTCGAGGATAGGGCAGTATTTT.

The table lists this clone with many counts. This chain uses TRBV6-5 with TRBJ1-2, with 8 bases fitting TRBD1. CDR3 length equals 14 residues. With 10 bases clipped from V and 2 bases from J, the junction kept 9 bases outside the gene matches. CDR1 MNHEY and CDR2 SVGAGI come from the germline V gene. The CDR3 reads CATQLPGGNYGYTF. In DNA form, the CDR3 reads TGTGCCACCCAGTTACCAGGGGGCAACTATGGCTACACCTTC.

V and J are TRBV24-1 and TRBJ1-1; D gene uncertain. Germline values: CDR1 KGHDR, CDR2 SFDVKD. Deletions cut 10 bases from V and 7 bases from J, with 15 bases between. This CDR3 spans 12 amino acids. The CDR3 protein is CATSPGGLEAFF. For the CDR3, the DNA is TGTGCCACGTCCCCAGGAGGACTTGAAGCTTTCTTT.

This CDR3 reads CASSETPLAGVRTDTQYF. The CDR3 coding sequence is TGTGCCAGCAGCGAAACCCCCCTAGCGGGAGTCCGCACAGATACGCAGTATTTT. J is TRBJ2-3 and V is TRBV7-3; 10 nucleotides agree with TRBD2. Germline-derived CDR1 and CDR2 are SGHTA and FQGTGA. The J segment lost 1 base and the V segment lost 5 bases, leaving 12 bases of the junction unmatched. The CDR3 is 18 amino acids.